The 26 T cell receptor beta chains presented below share a single source sample, sequenced in a study of neoadjuvant anti-PD-1 for oral cavity cancer. The assay was immunoSEQ multiplex PCR, and TCRdb's table has in-frame clones only and misses some. The sample has tens of thousands of clones, around 80% seen once; the top ten hold just over 2.5%. Sequencing was performed on PBMCs, taken before nivolumab (anti-PD-1) treatment. These receptors were obtained from a person aged 40 to 85 with oral cavity squamous cell carcinoma.

V and J are TRBV6-5 and TRBJ2-3, with 9 bases lining up with TRBD1. CDR1 is MNHEY and CDR2 is SVGAGI in the germline V gene. This CDR3 has 15 residues. After removal of 3 bases from V and 5 bases from J, the junction contained 6 bases not matched to a gene. The CDR3 DNA reads TGTGCCAGCAGTTATCTGACAGGGGGGGGAGATACGCAGTATTTT. As protein: CASSYLTGGGDTQYF.

This clone has only one observation. The chain couples TRBV11-2 to TRBJ2-2; D is unresolved. Germline V gene lookup returns CDR1 SGHAT and CDR2 FQNNGV. V lost 5 bases to trimming and J lost 3 bases, with 10 bases between them. The CDR3 runs 14 residues. Here the CDR3 DNA reads TGTGCCAGCAGCCCGGGCGGATACACCGGGGAGCTGTTTTTT. Its translation: CASSPGGYTGELFF.

The genes are TRBV7-6 and TRBJ2-1, with 8 nucleotides matching TRBD2. The germline gives CDR1 SGHVS, CDR2 FNYEAQ. V shed 5 bases and J 1 base; nucleotides not matched to a gene: 4. This CDR3 has 15 amino acids. CDR3 nucleotides: TGTGCCAGCAGCCCGCTAGCGGGTTCCTACAATGAGCAGTTCTTC. Protein product: CASSPLAGSYNEQFF.

DNA of the CDR3: TGCGCCAGCAGCTTGCTCTCAGGGAAGGACGGGGAGCTGTTTTTT. Protein product: CASSLLSGKDGELFF. The rearrangement uses TRBV5-1 and TRBJ2-2; perhaps TRBD1 as D (5 bases). V lost 1 base to trimming and J lost 7 bases, with 14 bases between them. This CDR3 region has 15 residues. Germline CDR1 is SGHRS and CDR2 is YFSETQ. Supplemented by reference TRBV5-1 and TRBJ2-2, the full variable domain reads KAGVTQTPRYLIKTRGQQVTLSCSPISGHRSVSWYQQTPGQGLQFLFEYFSETQRNKGNFPGRFSGRQFSNSRSEMNVSTLELGDSALYLCASSLLSGKDGELFFGEGSRLTVL.

The chain is built from TRBV7-2 and TRBJ1-3; unclear D gene. CDR3 length: 14 residues. Germline V gene lookup returns CDR1 SGHTA and CDR2 FQGNSA. Trimming removed 3 bases at V and 3 bases at J, with 9 bases between. The CDR3 here is CASSLGLGGNTIYF. CDR3 bases: TGTGCCAGCAGCTTGGGGTTAGGTGGAAACACCATATATTTT.

The rearrangement joins TRBV19 to TRBJ2-4; D perhaps matches TRBD1 (5 bases). The CDR3 extends over 16 amino acids. Trimming shortened V by 7 bases and J by 2 bases, and 18 bases separated the two germline ends. Germline V gene lookup returns CDR1 LNHDA and CDR2 SQIVND (reference sequence). CDR3 nucleotides: TGTGCCAGTACTCTCGGGCAGGGTGGGACCAAAAACATTCAGTACTTC. Amino acids: CASTLGQGGTKNIQYF.

The V and J genes are TRBV29-1 and TRBJ1-1, with D possibly matching TRBD1 (5 bases). The CDR3 is 13 amino acids. V was clipped by 8 bases and J by 6 bases, with 19 bases between them. The germline V gene has CDR1 SQVTM and CDR2 ANQGSEA. The CDR3 protein is CSSHRTTEAEAFF. The DNA of the CDR3 is TGCAGCTCTCACAGGACTACAGAGGCTGAAGCTTTCTTT.

This chain connects TRBV15 to TRBJ2-7, with D possibly being TRBD1 (7 bases). Germline assignment: CDR1 LNHNV and CDR2 YYDKDF (reference sequence). V lost 3 bases and J 1 base, leaving 10 bases between the germline ends. This CDR3 is 14 amino acids long. The CDR3 sequence: CATSREGQSYEQYF. The CDR3 bases are TGTGCCACCAGCAGGGAGGGACAGTCCTACGAGCAGTACTTC.

This clone was detected a few times. The V and J genes are TRBV18 and TRBJ2-1; 9 bases map to TRBD2. V lost 3 bases and J lost 7; bases outside the gene matches: 7. Germline lookup yields CDR1 KGHSH and CDR2 LQKENI. CDR3 length: 15 residues. The DNA for the CDR3 is TGTGCCAGCTCACCCGAGCGGGGGGCTGGTAATGAGCAGTTCTTC. This codes for CASSPERGAGNEQFF.

The V gene is TRBV27, the J gene TRBJ2-1; 11 bases agree with TRBD2. Germline V gene data show CDR1 as MNHEY and CDR2 as SMNVEV (reference sequence). The CDR3 loop spans 20 amino acids. The junction had 11 bases not matched to a gene; V was cut back by 1 base and J by 0 bases. Written as DNA, the CDR3 is TGTGCCAGCAGTTTATTAAGGCTAGCGGGAGGCCAAAGCTCCTACAATGAGCAGTTCTTC. It is translated as CASSLLRLAGGQSSYNEQFF.

The sample holds a few counts of this clone. This rearrangement joins TRBV6-6 to TRBJ2-7; the D gene is possibly TRBD1 (6 bases). The CDR3 consists of 14 residues. Between the trimmed V and J ends, which lost 0 bases and 6 bases, there was a span of 12 bases. Germline CDR1 and CDR2: MNHNY and SVGAGI (reference sequence). The chain's CDR3 is CASSYSYRAGEQYF. CDR3 DNA sequence: TGTGCCAGCAGTTACTCATACAGGGCGGGCGAGCAGTACTTC.

This chain connects TRBV4-1 to TRBJ1-1; D is unresolved. This CDR3 is built from 15 residues. CDR1 and CDR2 (germline): MGHRA, YSYEKL. Trimming shortened V by 0 bases and J by 5 bases, and 13 bases separated the two germline ends. DNA for the CDR3: TGCGCCAGCAGCCAAGAAGGTCCCCCTCGGACTGAAGCTTTCTTT. Amino acid sequence: CASSQEGPPRTEAFF.

This rearrangement joins TRBV15 to TRBJ2-1; D tentatively reads TRBD1 or TRBD2 (5 bases each). The CDR3 length is 14 residues. With 1 base removed from V and 8 bases from J, the gap between germline ends came to 12 bases. Germline V gene data show CDR1 as LNHNV and CDR2 as YYDKDF (reference sequence). The CDR3 nucleotides read TGTGCCACCAGCAGAGTGAAGGGGAGCGATGAGCAGTTCTTC. This codes for CATSRVKGSDEQFF. The variable domain in full, with the rest retrieved from reference TRBV15 and TRBJ2-1, is DAMVIQNPRYQVTQFGKPVTLSCSQTLNHNVMYWYQQKSSQAPKLLFHYYDKDFNNEADTPDNFQSRRPNTSFCFLDIRSPGLGDTAMYLCATSRVKGSDEQFFGPGTRLTVL.

The rearrangement uses TRBV20-1 and TRBJ2-5; D remains unclear. Trimming cost V 1 base and J 4 bases, with 4 bases left between them. The germline CDR1 and CDR2 sequences are DFQATT and SNEGSKA (reference sequence). CDR3 length: 11 amino acids. CDR3 amino acids: CSARAPETQYF. CDR3 DNA sequence: TGCAGTGCTAGAGCCCCAGAGACCCAGTACTTC.

This CDR3 reads CASSLDGGPGGYTF. The CDR3 DNA is TGTGCCAGCAGTTTAGACGGGGGGCCGGGGGGCTACACCTTC. The chain carries TRBV27 and TRBJ1-2; tentative D call: TRBD1 (6 bases). The CDR3 spans 14 residues. V lost 2 bases to trimming and J lost 8 bases, with 15 bases between them. Germline CDR1 reads MNHEY; CDR2 reads SMNVEV (reference sequence).

The genes are TRBV5-6 and TRBJ1-4; 7 bases align to TRBD1. V lost 4 bases and J lost 0; bases outside the gene matches: 3. The CDR3 length is 15 residues. CDR1 is SGHDT, CDR2 YYEEEE, per germline. Here the CDR3 reads CASSPQGSTNEKLFF. CDR3 sequence (DNA): TGTGCCAGCAGCCCACAGGGGTCAACTAATGAAAAACTGTTTTTT.

CDR3: CASSRDGLSNSPLHF. As DNA, the CDR3 is TGTGCCAGCAGTCGGGACGGTTTATCAAATTCACCCCTCCACTTT. The chain joins TRBV25-1 to TRBJ1-6, with a weak D call TRBD1 (5 bases). CDR3 size: 15 residues. Between the trimmed V and J ends, which lost 5 bases and 7 bases, there was a span of 15 bases. In germline, CDR1 is MGHDK, CDR2 SYGVNS.

The chain is built from TRBV6-1 and TRBJ2-5; D ambiguous. CDR1 and CDR2 (germline): MNHNS, SASEGT. V shed 11 bases and J shed 4 bases, with 14 bases lying between them. The CDR3 is 12 amino acids. The CDR3 DNA is TGTGCCCTGACTCCGAATAGAGAGACCCAGTACTTC. Protein sequence: CALTPNRETQYF.

In this sample, this clone turned up a few times. J is TRBJ2-5 and V is TRBV6-6; perhaps TRBD2 as D (5 bases). This CDR3 has 10 amino acids. Germline lookup yields CDR1 MNHNY and CDR2 SVGAGI (reference sequence). Deletions cut 8 bases from V and 7 bases from J, with 8 bases between. The CDR3 loop reads CASAGLTQYF. As DNA, the CDR3 is TGTGCCAGCGCCGGACTGACCCAGTACTTC.

This clone was found a few times. The CDR3 reads CASEGRGFNTEAFF. CDR3 bases: TGTGCCAGCGAAGGGAGGGGCTTTAACACTGAAGCTTTCTTT. The V and J genes are TRBV6-1 and TRBJ1-1; a possible D gene is TRBD1 (5 bases). The CDR3 has 14 residues. The germline V and J ends were trimmed by 8 bases and 2 bases, with 15 bases remaining between them. Per germline, CDR1 MNHNS and CDR2 SASEGT.

The J gene is TRBJ2-7, the V gene TRBV6-5; D possibly corresponds to TRBD2 (6 bases). There are 14 residues in the CDR3. V shed 8 bases and J shed 6 bases, with 20 bases lying between them. Looked up from germline, CDR1 is MNHEY and CDR2 is SVGAGI. The CDR3 protein is CASLRVGGIGEQYF. CDR3 DNA: TGTGCCAGCCTCAGGGTTGGGGGGATAGGCGAGCAGTACTTC.

The V gene is TRBV15, the J gene TRBJ2-6; a possible D gene is TRBD2 (6 bases). The CDR3 is 18 residues long. Germline V lookup: CDR1 LNHNV, CDR2 YYDKDF (reference sequence). Between the trimmed V and J ends, which lost 0 bases and 0 bases, there was a span of 12 bases. The CDR3 loop is CATSRDYPGASGANVLTF. CDR3 coding DNA: TGTGCCACCAGCAGAGATTATCCGGGAGCCTCTGGGGCCAACGTCCTGACTTTC.

The chain employs TRBV21-1 and TRBJ2-7. TRBV21-1 is listed as a pseudogene. This CDR3 is built from 15 residues. The CDR3 DNA sequence: TGTGCCGGCGATGGGACCGAGGTAGTTCCCTACGAGCAGTACTTC. Amino acids: CAGDGTEVVPYEQYF.

This chain uses TRBV20-1 with TRBJ1-2; the D is unclear. Germline CDR1 and CDR2: DFQATT and SNEGSKA (reference sequence). This CDR3 comprises 10 residues. The germline V and J ends were trimmed by 7 bases and 4 bases, with 7 bases remaining between them. For the CDR3, the DNA is TGCAGTGTCTTTGTCTATGGCTACACCTTC. Translation: CSVFVYGYTF.

The gene calls are TRBV14 and TRBJ2-1; D could derive from TRBD1 or TRBD2 (6 bases each). The CDR3 consists of 18 residues. Trimming cost V 1 base and J 0 bases, with 16 bases left between them. Germline V gene data show CDR1 as SGHDN and CDR2 as FVKESK. CDR3 nucleotides: TGTGCCAGCAGCCAAGGATTTGGGGGGCGAAGCTCCTACAATGAGCAGTTCTTC. Translating gives CASSQGFGGRSSYNEQFF.

CDR3 loop: CDRDAGELFF. The CDR3 nucleotides read TGCGACAGGGACGCCGGGGAGCTGTTTTTT. The rearrangement uses TRBV20-1 and TRBJ2-2, with 7 bases aligning to TRBD1. The CDR3 is 10 amino acids. Germline V lookup: CDR1 DFQATT, CDR2 SNEGSKA (reference sequence).